The clone carrying this T cell receptor beta chain was seen only a few times. Assay used: immunoSEQ multiplex PCR; TCRdb lists only in-frame clones, some missing. Of roughly 57,000 clones in the sample, about nine tenths were seen once. V shed 1 base, J shed 3 bases, and the junction held 5 bases outside the gene matches. Germline V gives CDR1 MDHEN, CDR2 SYDVKM. The CDR3 loop spans 15 amino acids. This entry comes from a study of OX40 agonist ivuxolimab in advanced cancers. The sequence was obtained from an adult with an advanced solid tumor such as melanoma, head and neck, liver or kidney cancer. The rearrangement uses TRBV28 and TRBJ2-7; TRBD1 agrees at 8 bases. Here the sequenced sample was CD4+ or CD8+ T cells sorted from blood, taken in a trial of the OX40 agonist ivuxolimab. The CDR3, as DNA: TGTGCCAGCAGTTTATATGGACAGGGTAACTACGAGCAGTACTTC. Protein product: CASSLYGQGNYEQYF.